This T cell receptor (beta chain) was sequenced during a study of spatial heterogeneity in lung cancer. The time point is: sample taken at primary tumor resection. Untreated early-stage non-small cell lung cancer patients, approximately 76 in total, were the donors. No cells were sorted before sequencing. The whole RNA sequenced was extracted from tumor, nontumor lung or frozen PBMC. The presence of a unique molecular identifier marked each TCR cDNA molecule. Each CDR3 protein is one row after TCRdb ran MiXCR on the 5' RACE reads. Of more than 60,000 distinct CDR3 sequences in the sample, about 8.5% were seen once. The CDR3 is 12 residues long. The V and J ends lost 7 bases and 7 bases respectively, with 13 bases between them. The germline V gene encodes CDR1 GTSNPN and CDR2 SVGIG (reference sequence).

The J gene is TRBJ1-4, the V gene TRBV30, with D tentatively TRBD1 (6 bases). Sequenced material: PBMCs, taken at surgery. The receptor's source is a male donor with early-stage non-small cell lung cancer. This CDR3 is CASRTDGEKLFF. As DNA, the CDR3 is TGTGCCTCCAGGACAGACGGTGAAAAACTGTTTTTT. The full variable domain, in which reference TRBV30 and TRBJ1-4 provide the parts outside the CDR3, is SQTIHQWPATLVQPVGSPLSLECTVEGTSNPNLYWYRQAAGRGLQLLFYSVGIGQISSEVPQNLSASRPQDRQFILSSKKLLLSDSGFYLCASRTDGEKLFFGSGTQLSVL.